Listed here are 13 T cell receptor beta chains from one sample, sequenced in a study of tumor-infiltrating lymphocytes in primary liver carcinoma. Making TCR beta cDNA involved approximately 480 ng total RNA and a constant-region primer. Amplification in three nested multiplex PCR rounds with slightly modified ARM-PCR gave rise to TCR beta libraries. The two initial PCR rounds, roughly 9 cycles each, used TRBV1-TRBV30 forward and C-beta reverse primers. One entry per CDR3 protein, called by TCRdb with MiXCR from the multiplex PCR reads. The table shows tens of thousands of distinct CDR3 sequences, with 70% to 80% occurring only once. Co-extracting RNA and DNA was done with about 17-31 mg of unsorted bulk tissue as input. The sequenced sample was liver tumor tissue from sampling region 4. Subset indicated: tumor region T4, right-lateral pole. The receptor set was obtained from a woman aged 55-69 years with primary liver carcinoma and hepatitis B virus infection.

V is TRBV6-5 and J is TRBJ1-1, with D maybe TRBD1 (6 bases). The germline CDR1 and CDR2 sequences are MNHEY and SVGAGI. The ends were cut back, 11 bases at V and 8 bases at J, with 27 bases in the middle. The CDR3 totals 15 residues. The CDR3 DNA is TGTGCCGGCACTAGGGGGGCGCCCGAGGTGGGAGAAGCTTTCTTT. Translated: CAGTRGAPEVGEAFF.

This clonotype was recorded many times. The V gene is TRBV28, the J gene TRBJ2-5; 7 positions agree with TRBD1. With 3 bases clipped from V and 2 bases from J, the junction kept 6 bases outside the gene matches. Germline assignment: CDR1 MDHEN and CDR2 SYDVKM. This CDR3 region has 15 residues. CDR3 residues: CASSFSGTAQETQYF. The CDR3 DNA reads TGTGCCAGCAGTTTTTCCGGGACAGCACAAGAGACCCAGTACTTC.

This clonotype was detected only a few times. The V and J genes are TRBV2 and TRBJ1-5; the D gene is possibly TRBD1 (6 bases). The germline V gene encodes CDR1 SNHLY and CDR2 FYNNEI. Trimming left V 2 bases short and J 1 base short, with 9 bases between. The CDR3 is 15 residues long. In DNA, the CDR3 is TGTGCCAGCAGTGAACAGGGGCGAAGCAATCAGCCCCAGCATTTT. Translation: CASSEQGRSNQPQHF.

V gene TRBV12-3 or TRBV12-4 combines with J gene TRBJ2-4; no reliable D call. V shed 9 bases and J shed 8 bases, with 14 bases lying between them. The CDR3 runs 12 residues. The CDR3, as DNA: TGTGCCAGGAGTCTCATGGAAGACATTCAGTACTTC. It encodes CARSLMEDIQYF.

The rearrangement joins TRBV11-3 to TRBJ2-3; TRBD1 is a possible D gene (5 bases). Germline V gives CDR1 SGHNT, CDR2 YENEEA. V shed 1 base and J shed 9 bases, with 11 bases lying between them. The CDR3 runs 13 residues. CDR3 protein: CASSLGSQGTQYF. DNA for the CDR3: TGTGCCAGCAGCTTAGGGTCGCAGGGAACGCAGTATTTT.

Details on this clonotype: One junction end does not reproduce the germline sequence, and a read error may be involved. V gene TRBV29-1 combines with J gene TRBJ2-1; D is unclear. Germline V CDR1 and CDR2: SQVTM, ANQGSEA. The CDR3 sequence is 13 residues long. CDR3: CSVVKHWGNEQFF. CDR3 coding DNA: TGCAGTGTTGTAAAACACTGGGGCAATGAGCAGTTCTTC.

At least ten counts were recorded for this clonotype. The chain links TRBV12-3 or TRBV12-4 to TRBJ2-2; D perhaps matches TRBD2 (5 bases). The CDR3 is made up of 13 amino acids. Trimming shortened V by 7 bases and J by 4 bases, and 10 bases separated the two germline ends. CDR3 residues: CASMRGLTGELFF. The DNA for the CDR3 is TGTGCCAGCATGAGAGGGCTCACCGGGGAGCTGTTTTTT.

Turning to this clonotype: The junction shows a germline mismatch at one end, possibly a read error. The chain employs TRBV6-5 and TRBJ1-1, with TRBD1 matching 8 bases. The CDR3 covers 14 residues. The germline V gene encodes CDR1 MNHEY and CDR2 SVGAGI. The CDR3 reads CASSLDRVNTGAFF. CDR3 coding DNA: TGTGCCAGTAGTCTGGACAGGGTGAACACTGGAGCTTTCTTT.

There are a few counts of this clonotype. The gene calls are TRBV6-5 and TRBJ2-2; TRBD2 aligns across 8 bases. Germline V gives CDR1 MNHEY, CDR2 SVGAGI. The CDR3 length is 16 residues. The CDR3 sequence is CPNRFGLAGSAGELFF. DNA of the CDR3: TGTCCCAACAGATTTGGCCTAGCGGGTTCTGCCGGGGAGCTGTTTTTT.

This CDR3 reads CASSSGDRGDEQFF. The CDR3 nucleotides read TGTGCCAGCAGCTCAGGTGACAGGGGCGATGAGCAGTTCTTC. This chain links TRBV7-9 with TRBJ2-1, with 8 nucleotides matching TRBD1. In germline, CDR1 is SEHNR, CDR2 FQNEAQ (reference sequence). CDR3 size: 14 residues. With V trimmed by 4 bases and J by 8 bases, 7 bases remained unmatched.

With regard to this clonotype: Just one base apart from a much larger clone, this may be a read error. The chain carries TRBV28 and TRBJ1-6; D gene ambiguous. Trimming stripped 6 bases from V and 7 bases from J, with 10 bases between. The CDR3 spans 13 residues. The germline CDR1 and CDR2 sequences are MDHEN and SYDVKM. This CDR3 is CASSSRRNSPLHF. CDR3 DNA: TGTGCCAGCAGCAGCAGGAGAAATTCACCCCTCCACTTT.

With regard to this clonotype: This CDR3 fails to terminate in the conserved phenylalanine or tryptophan, so it likely reflects a read error. The chain links TRBV11-3 to TRBJ2-1; 8 bases fit TRBD2. The V gene's germline CDR1 is SGHNT and CDR2 YENEEA. V lost 5 bases, J lost 8 bases, and 11 bases stayed unmatched. This CDR3 spans 15 amino acids. CDR3 region: CASSPRDSGNDEQFL. The CDR3 nucleotides are TGTGCCAGCAGCCCTCGGGATAGCGGGAACGATGAGCAGTTCTTA.

This clonotype has at least ten counts. The J gene is TRBJ2-4, the V gene TRBV5-1; tentatively, D is TRBD1 or TRBD2 (5 bases each). The CDR3 is made up of 13 amino acids. Trimming shortened V by 2 bases and J by 5 bases, and 8 bases separated the two germline ends. Looked up from germline, CDR1 is SGHRS and CDR2 is YFSETQ. CDR3 region: CASSFGDENIQYF. The CDR3 DNA is TGCGCCAGCAGCTTTGGGGACGAAAACATTCAGTACTTC.